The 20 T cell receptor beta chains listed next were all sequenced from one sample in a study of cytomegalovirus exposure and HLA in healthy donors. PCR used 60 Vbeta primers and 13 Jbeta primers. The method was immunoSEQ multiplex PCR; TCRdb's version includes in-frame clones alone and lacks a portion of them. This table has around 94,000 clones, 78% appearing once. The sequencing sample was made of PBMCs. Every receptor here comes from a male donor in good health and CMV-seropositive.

The CDR3, as DNA: TGTGCCAGCAGCGTAGCCGAGCACCCACTTGTCGAGCAGTACTTC. This encodes CASSVAEHPLVEQYF. The chain couples TRBV9 to TRBJ2-7; D call uncertain. Trimming shortened V by 0 bases and J by 6 bases, and 16 bases separated the two germline ends. CDR3 size: 15 residues. Per the germline V gene, CDR1 is SGDLS and CDR2 is YYNGEE.

In nucleotides, the CDR3 is TGCAGTGCTACCAACCAGGGTGAGCAGTTCTTC. Encoded protein: CSATNQGEQFF. The gene calls are TRBV20-1 and TRBJ2-1; a weak D match, TRBD1 (5 bases). CDR3 length: 11 amino acids. The germline V and J ends were trimmed by 4 bases and 9 bases, with 10 bases remaining between them. The germline gives CDR1 DFQATT, CDR2 SNEGSKA (reference sequence).

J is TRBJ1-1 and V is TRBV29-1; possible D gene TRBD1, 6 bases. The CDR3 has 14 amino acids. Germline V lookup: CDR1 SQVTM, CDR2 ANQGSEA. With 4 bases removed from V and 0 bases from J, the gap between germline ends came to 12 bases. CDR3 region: CSVGQDPMNTEAFF. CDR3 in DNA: TGCAGCGTTGGACAGGACCCTATGAACACTGAAGCTTTCTTT.

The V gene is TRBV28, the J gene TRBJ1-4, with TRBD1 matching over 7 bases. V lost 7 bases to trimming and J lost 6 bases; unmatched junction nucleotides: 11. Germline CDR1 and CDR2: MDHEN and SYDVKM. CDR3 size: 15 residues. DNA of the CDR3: TGTGCCAGCAATGGTATGGGACAGCGTTATGAAAAACTGTTTTTT. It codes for CASNGMGQRYEKLFF.

The CDR3, as DNA: TGTGCCAGCGCCAACCCGGGAGATACCGGGGAGCTGTTTTTT. It codes for CASANPGDTGELFF. This chain uses TRBV9 with TRBJ2-2; possibly TRBD2 for D (6 bases). The germline gives CDR1 SGDLS, CDR2 YYNGEE. Trimming left V 7 bases short and J 5 bases short, with 15 bases between. This CDR3 region has 14 residues.

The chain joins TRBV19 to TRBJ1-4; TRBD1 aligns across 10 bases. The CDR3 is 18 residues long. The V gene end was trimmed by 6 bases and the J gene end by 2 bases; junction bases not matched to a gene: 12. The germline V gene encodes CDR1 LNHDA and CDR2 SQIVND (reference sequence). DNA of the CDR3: TGTGCCAGTAGGCCGAGGGACAGGGGCCGGGGGACTAATGAAAAACTGTTTTTT. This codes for CASRPRDRGRGTNEKLFF. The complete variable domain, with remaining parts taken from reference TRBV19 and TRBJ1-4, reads DGGITQSPKYLFRKEGQNVTLSCEQNLNHDAMYWYRQDPGQGLRLIYYSQIVNDFQKGDIAEGYSVSREKKESFPLTVTSAQKNPTAFYLCASRPRDRGRGTNEKLFFGSGTQLSVL.

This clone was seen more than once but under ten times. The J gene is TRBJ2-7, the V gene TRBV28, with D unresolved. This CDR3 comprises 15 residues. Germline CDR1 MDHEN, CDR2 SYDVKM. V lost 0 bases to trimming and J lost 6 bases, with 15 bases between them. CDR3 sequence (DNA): TGTGCCAGCAGTTTATGGGGCAGATTGGCTGTCGAGCAGTACTTC. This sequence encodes CASSLWGRLAVEQYF. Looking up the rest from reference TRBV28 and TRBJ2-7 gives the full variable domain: DVKVTQSSRYLVKRTGEKVFLECVQDMDHENMFWYRQDPGLGLRLIYFSYDVKMKEKGDIPEGYSVSREKKERFSLILESASTNQTSMYLCASSLWGRLAVEQYFGPGTRLTVT.

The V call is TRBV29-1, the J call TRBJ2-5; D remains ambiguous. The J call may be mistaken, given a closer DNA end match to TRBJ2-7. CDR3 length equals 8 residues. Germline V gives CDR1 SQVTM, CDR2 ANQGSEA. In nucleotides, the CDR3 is TGCAGCGTTGACGAGCAGTACTTC. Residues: CSVDEQYF.

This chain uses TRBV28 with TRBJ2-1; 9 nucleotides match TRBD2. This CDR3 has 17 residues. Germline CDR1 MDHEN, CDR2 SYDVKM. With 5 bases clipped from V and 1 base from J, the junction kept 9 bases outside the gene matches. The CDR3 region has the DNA TGTGCCAGCAGTCCTAGCGGGGAGGTAGTGTCCTACAATGAGCAGTTCTTC. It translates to CASSPSGEVVSYNEQFF.

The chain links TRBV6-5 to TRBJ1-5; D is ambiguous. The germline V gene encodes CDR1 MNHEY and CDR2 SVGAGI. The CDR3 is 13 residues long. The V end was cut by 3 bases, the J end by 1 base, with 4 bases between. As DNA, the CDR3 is TGTGCCAGCAGTTATTCGAGCAATCAGCCCCAGCATTTT. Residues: CASSYSSNQPQHF.

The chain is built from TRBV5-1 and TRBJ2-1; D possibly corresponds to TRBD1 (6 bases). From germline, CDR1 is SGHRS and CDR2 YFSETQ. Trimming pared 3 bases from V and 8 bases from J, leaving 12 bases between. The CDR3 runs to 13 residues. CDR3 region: CASSSLRGYEQFF. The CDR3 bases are TGCGCCAGCAGCTCACTCAGGGGTTATGAGCAGTTCTTC.

The CDR3 DNA sequence: TGTGCCAGCAGGGATGGGACAGGGAGGGCTGAAGCTTTCTTT. Amino acids: CASRDGTGRAEAFF. This chain links TRBV6-1 with TRBJ1-1, with 9 positions matching TRBD1. CDR3 length: 14 residues. V shed 6 bases and J 6 bases; nucleotides not matched to a gene: 8. Germline V gives CDR1 MNHNS, CDR2 SASEGT.

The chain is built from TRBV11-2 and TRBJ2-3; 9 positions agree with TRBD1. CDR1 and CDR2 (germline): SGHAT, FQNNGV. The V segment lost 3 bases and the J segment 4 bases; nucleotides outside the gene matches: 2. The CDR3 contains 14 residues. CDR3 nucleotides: TGTGCCAGCAGCTTGGACAGGGGACCAGATACGCAGTATTTT. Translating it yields CASSLDRGPDTQYF.

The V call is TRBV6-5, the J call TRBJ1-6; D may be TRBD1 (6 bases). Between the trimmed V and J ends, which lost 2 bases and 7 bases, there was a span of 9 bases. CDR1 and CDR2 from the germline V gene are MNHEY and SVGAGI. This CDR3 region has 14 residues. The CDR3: CASSYQGNNSPLHF. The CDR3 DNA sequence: TGTGCCAGCAGTTACCAGGGGAACAATTCACCCCTCCACTTT.

The CDR3 DNA follows: TGTGCCAGCAGTTTAATAGGGGCCTACGAGCAGTACTTC. This gives the protein CASSLIGAYEQYF. The chain joins TRBV28 to TRBJ2-7, with a possible D match to TRBD1 (5 bases). V was trimmed by 2 bases and J by 2 bases, leaving 7 bases between them. CDR3 length: 13 residues. Germline lookup yields CDR1 MDHEN and CDR2 SYDVKM.

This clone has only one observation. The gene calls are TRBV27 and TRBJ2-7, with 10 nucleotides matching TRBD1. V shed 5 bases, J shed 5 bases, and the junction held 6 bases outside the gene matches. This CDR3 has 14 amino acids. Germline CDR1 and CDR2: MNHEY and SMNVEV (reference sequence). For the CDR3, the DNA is TGTGCCAGCAGTCCCGAGACAGGGGGCAACGAGCAGTACTTC. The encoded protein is CASSPETGGNEQYF.

The CDR3 bases are TGTGCCAGCAGCCCGGGACTAGCGGGCACAGATACGCAGTATTTT. Translation: CASSPGLAGTDTQYF. V usage is TRBV5-4 and J usage is TRBJ2-3, with TRBD2 matching 11 bases. Losses at the gene ends were 4 bases for V and 1 base for J; bases not matched to a gene: 2. Looked up from germline, CDR1 is SGHNT and CDR2 is YYREEE (reference sequence). This CDR3 spans 15 amino acids.

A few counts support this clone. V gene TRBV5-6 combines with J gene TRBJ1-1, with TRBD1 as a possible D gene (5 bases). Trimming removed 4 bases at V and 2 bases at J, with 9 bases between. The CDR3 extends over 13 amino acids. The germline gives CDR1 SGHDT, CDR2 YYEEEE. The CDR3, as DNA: TGTGCCAGCAGCCCGACAGCTAACACTGAAGCTTTCTTT. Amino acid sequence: CASSPTANTEAFF.

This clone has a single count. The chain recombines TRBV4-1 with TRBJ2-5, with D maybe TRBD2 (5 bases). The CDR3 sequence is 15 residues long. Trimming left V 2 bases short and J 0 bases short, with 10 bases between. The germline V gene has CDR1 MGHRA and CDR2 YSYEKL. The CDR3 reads CASSQSTGYQETQYF. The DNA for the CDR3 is TGCGCCAGCAGCCAATCTACGGGGTACCAAGAGACCCAGTACTTC.

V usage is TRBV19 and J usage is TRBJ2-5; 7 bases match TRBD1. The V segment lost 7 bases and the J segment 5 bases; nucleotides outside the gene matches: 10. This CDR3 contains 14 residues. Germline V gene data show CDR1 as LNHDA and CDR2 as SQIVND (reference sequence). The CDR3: CASKETGWGETQYF. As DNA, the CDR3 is TGTGCCAGTAAGGAGACAGGGTGGGGGGAGACCCAGTACTTC.